This TCR beta chain stems from a study of regulatory T cells in long-lasting Graves disease (dated by TCRdb to 2020 to 2023). About the study as a whole: Patients with newly diagnosed Graves' disease had been on antithyroid drugs for under 3 months. The study took place in China and was registered as a clinical trial. Peripheral blood TCR sequencing and RNA sequencing compared persistent Graves' disease patients with newly diagnosed Graves' disease patients. TCR sequencing covered 13 persistent and some 20 newly diagnosed Graves' disease patients, approximately 33 samples in total. Broader findings and caveats from the paper: The authors acknowledged the small sample size as a limitation that may reduce accuracy. Persistent disease showed preferential use of TRBV28, TRBJ1-2 and TRBJ2-5, whereas newly diagnosed disease favored TRBV20-1 and TRBJ2-1. Peripheral blood alone was examined, since thyroid tissue, which constituted the primary lesion, could not be accessed. Persistent Graves' disease patients showed lower TCR Shannon entropy and fewer highly expanded clones than newly diagnosed patients, suggesting clonal expansion. Sequencing and analysis were restricted to the TCR beta chain. A larger number of public clonotypes was shared among persistent patients (about 2,700) than among newly diagnosed patients (around 890).

According to the study, the label for this sample's time point signals: newly diagnosed GD, antithyroid drugs for less than 3 months. RNA was extracted from PBMCs in TRIzol for both TCR sequencing and RNA sequencing. Graves' disease was diagnosed according to American Thyroid Association guidelines. The patients came from an endocrinology department in Xi'an, China. Each patient gave about 8.1 milliliters of peripheral blood, collected in an EDTA anticoagulant tube. PBMCs were isolated by Ficoll Paque Plus density gradient separation without further T cell sorting. RNA quality was checked with an Agilent 2100 Bioanalyzer and agarose gel, and concentration with a NanoDrop 2000. In the case of this clonotype: The antigen it recognizes is unknown. No base-level quality is on record; no much larger clone is a single base apart.

Receptors were amplified or captured by multiplex PCR. The sequencer was an Illumina HiSeq 4000. CDR3 regions were amplified by Arm-PCR with iRepertoire HTBI primers to construct TCR beta libraries. PCR products were gel purified before sequencing. The published analysis was carried out like this. Gene usage analysis of CDR3 amino acid clonotypes used the approximately 62 TRBV and more than 13 TRBJ segments found across samples. COPE and FqMerger were used to merge the filtered high-quality paired reads into contigs. Contigs were aligned with BLAST to IMGT TRBV, TRBD and TRBJ reference genes, and CDR3 was defined per IMGT. Any clonotype with a frequency above 0.1% was classified as a highly expanded clone. Repertoire diversity was measured by Shannon entropy, and V-J evenness by the Gini coefficient. Public clonotypes were defined as clonotypes shared by more than one individual. TCRdb reran the public reads through fastp at Q25 and MiXCR, keeping productive beta chains. Rows merge per CDR3 protein into single entries with the most common DNA and genes. These V and J calls derive from TCRdb rather than the authors' analysis. Across this sample there are hundreds of thousands of distinct CDR3 sequences, with 15% seen only once. The biggest ten clones account for approximately 7.8% of the sample.

CDR1 SQVTM and CDR2 ANQGSEA were looked up in the germline V gene. From the cysteine through the phenylalanine, the CDR3 covers 16 amino acids. Only the CDR3 part of the read is kept: 48 bases, read in frame from the first base. Relative to germline, V is missing 3 bases and J is missing 4 bases, with 11 bases of the junction outside any gene match. This same sample was also part of a study on T cells in Graves' hyperthyroidism and ophthalmopathy. As the second study states: Stable Graves' hyperthyroidism was defined as the absence of progression to ophthalmopathy over 18 months of follow-up. Hyperthyroidism patients were newly diagnosed, had a disease duration of under 2 months, and were aged 18 to 65 years. Exclusion was applied to patients with uncontrolled infections, other autoimmune diseases, pregnancy or lactation. Diagnoses were established on the basis of clinical symptoms, serum thyroxine and TRAb, thyroid ultrasound, and orbital computed tomography. The TCR CDR3 was subjected to a first round of RT-PCR using the HTBI primer set and the Qiagen OneStep RT-PCR kit. Blood samples also contained most of the expanded thyroid clonotypes (frequency above 0.001), which suggests that blood repertoires may reflect thyroid immune responses. A model built on a 13 V-J signature distinguished ophthalmopathy from stable hyperthyroidism, reaching approximately 89% sensitivity and under 84% specificity in cross-validation and 80%/75% in testing. During validation, the model predicted progression to ophthalmopathy a median of approximately 6 months ahead of onset, with almost 71% sensitivity and roughly 72% specificity. To identify TCR V-J signatures that set the groups apart, the researchers used a discovery cohort of 95 to 100 patients, made up of 40 to 45 with Graves' ophthalmopathy and some 58 with stable Graves' hyperthyroidism. An independent validation cohort of 18 to 20 hyperthyroidism patients and over 15 patients who later progressed to ophthalmopathy tested prospective prediction of ophthalmopathy. The 75 to 100 discovery patients were randomly split 7:3 into training and test sets. Thyroid tissue and blood T-cell repertoires from six or seven Graves' hyperthyroidism patients were also compared in the study. Following sampling, methimazole starting at 30 mg daily was given to hyperthyroidism patients, and high-dose intravenous methylprednisolone was given to ophthalmopathy patients. A second multiplex PCR round built the libraries, followed by size selection and purification. Paired-end sequencing of the libraries was performed with 100 bp reads on an Illumina HiSeq2000. SOAPnuke was used to process the raw data, with reads discarded if the reads contained adapters or uncalled bases, had a mean Phred below 15, or lacked an exact constant-primer or identifier match. COPE v1.2.5 was used to merge high-quality paired reads, and clonotypes were defined as unique nucleotide sequences. Clonotypes were aligned to IMGT TRBV, TRBD and TRBJ reference segments using MiTCR v1.1. The analysis included only V-J combinations with a frequency above 0.0001, which together covered around 99% of the repertoires. The TCS score was defined as the ratio of F50 (clonal expansion) to E x V (chaos), calculated using BLOSUM62-based TCRdist between CDR3 peptides within each V-J. Welch's t-statistics and random forest reduced 500 to 650 V-J features to 13, which were used in a naive Bayes classifier (R e1071). No statistical method was used to fix the sample size in advance, and group allocation was not hidden from the investigators. The paper describes TCR Vbeta CDR3 sequencing of 135 peripheral blood samples, made up of roughly 40 ophthalmopathy patients, some 76 hyperthyroidism patients and roughly 17 progressor patients.

The V and J genes are TRBV29-1 and TRBJ2-3, with 9 bases matching TRBD1. Sequenced material: peripheral blood mononuclear cells (PBMCs), taken at new diagnosis, from a patient treated with antithyroid drugs. The source is a woman aged 40 to 55 with Graves disease. Donor details come from another sample of the same person, matched by shared clones. The CDR3 has the sequence CSVDGTGLGGADTQYF. The nucleotide sequence reads as follows: TGCAGCGTTGATGGGACAGGGCTCGGTGGGGCAGATACGCAGTATTTT.